The rows below give T cell receptor beta chains drawn from one sample of a study of cytomegalovirus exposure and HLA in healthy donors. The assay was immunoSEQ multiplex PCR, and TCRdb's table has in-frame clones only and misses some. The sample shows over 110,000 clones, less than 80% of them seen only once. Sequenced input: PBMCs. The receptors originated from a woman in her forties or fifties in good health and CMV-seropositive. Each CDR3 is given with its conserved first and last residue. D genes are given only for firm matches. Size tells how often a clone was seen (once, few, many) or the class of an expanded clone, and some rows leave it out.

j_gene: TRBJ2-7
d_gene: -
len: 14
abundance: -
v_gene: TRBV6-1
CDR3nt: TGTGCCAGCAGACTGGAGGGGCGCTCCTACGAGCAGTACTTC
CDR3aa: CASRLEGRSYEQYF

j_gene: TRBJ2-2
d_gene: -
len: 14
abundance: -
v_gene: TRBV5-1
CDR3nt: TGCGCCAGCAGCTTGAAACAGGTCACCGGGGAGCTGTTTTTT
CDR3aa: CASSLKQVTGELFF

j_gene: TRBJ1-6
d_gene: -
len: 20
abundance: -
v_gene: TRBV30
CDR3nt: TGTGCCTGGAGTGTGGACAGTACTTGGGGCTGGAGCTCCTATAATTCACCCCTCCACTTT
CDR3aa: CAWSVDSTWGWSSYNSPLHF

j_gene: TRBJ2-1
d_gene: TRBD2
len: 18
abundance: -
v_gene: TRBV7-9
CDR3nt: TGTGCCAGCAGCTTAGGATTCCGGCTAGCGGGGGCCTACAATGAGCAGTTCTTC
CDR3aa: CASSLGFRLAGAYNEQFF

j_gene: TRBJ2-3
d_gene: -
len: 13
abundance: -
v_gene: TRBV7-9
CDR3nt: TGTGCCAGCAGCCAAGGGGGGGTAGATACGCAGTATTTT
CDR3aa: CASSQGGVDTQYF

j_gene: TRBJ1-5
d_gene: TRBD1
len: 15
abundance: -
v_gene: TRBV30
CDR3nt: TGTGCCTGGAGTTTCCGGACAGGGGGCTTGCAGCCCCAGCATTTT
CDR3aa: CAWSFRTGGLQPQHF

j_gene: TRBJ2-5
d_gene: TRBD2
len: 16
abundance: -
v_gene: TRBV5-6
CDR3nt: TGTGCCAGCAGCTTGATGACTAGCGGGGACCAAGAGACCCAGTACTTC
CDR3aa: CASSLMTSGDQETQYF

j_gene: TRBJ2-7
d_gene: TRBD2
len: 15
abundance: -
v_gene: TRBV9
CDR3nt: TGTGCCAGCAGCGCCGGGGGGGGTTCTACCTACGAGCAGTACTTC
CDR3aa: CASSAGGGSTYEQYF

j_gene: TRBJ1-2
d_gene: -
len: 15
abundance: -
v_gene: TRBV28
CDR3nt: TGTGCCAGCAGTTCCCTCGGGGAGGGGAGATGGGGCTACACCTTC
CDR3aa: CASSSLGEGRWGYTF

j_gene: TRBJ2-7
d_gene: -
len: 15
abundance: -
v_gene: TRBV9
CDR3nt: TGTGCCAGCAGCGCAGCGGGTGCCGCCTCCTACGAGCAGTACTTC
CDR3aa: CASSAAGAASYEQYF

j_gene: TRBJ2-2
d_gene: -
len: 14
abundance: -
v_gene: TRBV2
CDR3nt: TGTGCCAGCACAGAGGACAGGAACACCGGGGAGCTGTTTTTT
CDR3aa: CASTEDRNTGELFF

j_gene: TRBJ2-1
d_gene: TRBD1
len: 16
abundance: -
v_gene: TRBV4-2
CDR3nt: TGTGCCAGCAGCGCCAGACAGGGGTCCGGGTACAATGAGCAGTTCTTC
CDR3aa: CASSARQGSGYNEQFF

j_gene: TRBJ2-7
d_gene: -
len: 15
abundance: few
v_gene: TRBV19
CDR3nt: TGTGCCAGTAGTACTAGAGGCGGGGACCCCTACGAGCAGTACTTC
CDR3aa: CASSTRGGDPYEQYF

j_gene: TRBJ2-7
d_gene: -
len: 13
abundance: -
v_gene: TRBV2
CDR3nt: TGTGCCAGCAGTGAAGGCCTAGGGGACGAGCAGTACTTC
CDR3aa: CASSEGLGDEQYF

j_gene: TRBJ2-2
d_gene: TRBD1
len: 16
abundance: -
v_gene: TRBV5-1
CDR3nt: TGCGCCAGCAGCTGGCAAGGGGGCGATAGGACCGGGGAGCTGTTTTTT
CDR3aa: CASSWQGGDRTGELFF

j_gene: TRBJ1-6
d_gene: TRBD1
len: 14
abundance: -
v_gene: TRBV6-4
CDR3nt: TGTGCCAGCAGTGAAGGACAGGGTGGTTCACCCCTCCACTTT
CDR3aa: CASSEGQGGSPLHF

j_gene: TRBJ1-5
d_gene: -
len: 13
abundance: -
v_gene: TRBV7-2
CDR3nt: TGTGCCAGCAGCATATATGGCAATCAGCCCCAGCATTTT
CDR3aa: CASSIYGNQPQHF

j_gene: TRBJ2-5
d_gene: TRBD1
len: 16
abundance: -
v_gene: TRBV29-1
CDR3nt: TGCAGCGTTGACGGAGCCGGGACAGGGGCCCAAGAGACCCAGTACTTC
CDR3aa: CSVDGAGTGAQETQYF

j_gene: TRBJ2-7
d_gene: TRBD1
len: 13
abundance: -
v_gene: TRBV5-1
CDR3nt: TGCGCCAGCAGCGCCGGACAGGGGAGGCAGCAGTACTTC
CDR3aa: CASSAGQGRQQYF

j_gene: TRBJ1-4
d_gene: TRBD1
len: 13
abundance: -
v_gene: TRBV9
CDR3nt: TGTGCCAGCAGCGTAGGACAGGGGACGAAACTGTTTTTT
CDR3aa: CASSVGQGTKLFF

j_gene: TRBJ2-7
d_gene: TRBD1
len: 15
abundance: -
v_gene: TRBV4-1
CDR3nt: TGCGCCAGCAGCCAACCGGACAGGGGAATGGGGGAGCAGTACTTC
CDR3aa: CASSQPDRGMGEQYF

j_gene: TRBJ1-2
d_gene: TRBD1
len: 13
abundance: -
v_gene: TRBV7-9
CDR3nt: TGTGCCAGCAGCGATCCAGGGGGCAGCGGCTACACCTTC
CDR3aa: CASSDPGGSGYTF

j_gene: TRBJ2-5
d_gene: TRBD2
len: 15
abundance: -
v_gene: TRBV11-2
CDR3nt: TGTGCCAGCAGCCCAGCGGGGGGGCCGCAGGAGACCCAGTACTTC
CDR3aa: CASSPAGGPQETQYF

j_gene: TRBJ2-7
d_gene: -
len: 12
abundance: -
v_gene: TRBV28
CDR3nt: TGTGCCAGCAGACCCCCCTTGAGCGAGCAGTACTTC
CDR3aa: CASRPPLSEQYF

j_gene: TRBJ1-6
d_gene: TRBD1
len: 15
abundance: few
v_gene: TRBV7-2
CDR3nt: TGTGCCAGCAACCTAGCCGGGACAGGGGATTCACCCCTCCACTTT
CDR3aa: CASNLAGTGDSPLHF

j_gene: TRBJ2-2
d_gene: TRBD2
len: 15
abundance: many
v_gene: TRBV6-6
CDR3nt: TGTGCCAGCAGAACTAGCGGGGGGGACACCGGGGAGCTGTTTTTT
CDR3aa: CASRTSGGDTGELFF

j_gene: TRBJ2-1
d_gene: TRBD2
len: 15
abundance: -
v_gene: TRBV9
CDR3nt: TGTGCCAGCAGCGCCCAGCGTCTAGCGGCCTTTGAGCAGTTCTTC
CDR3aa: CASSAQRLAAFEQFF

j_gene: TRBJ1-6
d_gene: -
len: 15
abundance: -
v_gene: TRBV7-2
CDR3nt: TGTGCCAGCAGCTTATTCGGCAGGGCCGATTCACCCCTCCACTTT
CDR3aa: CASSLFGRADSPLHF

j_gene: TRBJ2-7
d_gene: TRBD1
len: 13
abundance: -
v_gene: TRBV6-1
CDR3nt: TGTGCCAGTTCGGGACAGGTGGAAGGCGAGCAGTACTTC
CDR3aa: CASSGQVEGEQYF

j_gene: TRBJ1-3
d_gene: -
len: 16
abundance: -
v_gene: TRBV7-8
CDR3nt: TGTGCCAGCAGCTTAGGAGGAGGGAGCTCTGGAAACACCATATATTTT
CDR3aa: CASSLGGGSSGNTIYF

j_gene: TRBJ2-3
d_gene: TRBD2
len: 15
abundance: -
v_gene: TRBV7-8
CDR3nt: TGTGCCAGCAGCCGGGGGGGGTCTTCCCGCGGTACGCAGTATTTT
CDR3aa: CASSRGGSSRGTQYF

j_gene: TRBJ1-5
d_gene: -
len: 17
abundance: -
v_gene: TRBV27
CDR3nt: TGTGCCAGCAGTTTATCCTTTGGGCAGGGAAGCAATCAGCCCCAGCATTTT
CDR3aa: CASSLSFGQGSNQPQHF

j_gene: TRBJ2-7
d_gene: TRBD1
len: 16
abundance: -
v_gene: TRBV7-9
CDR3nt: TGTTCCAGCAGTCCCCTACCGGGACAGGGGTCTTACGAGCAGTACTTC
CDR3aa: CSSSPLPGQGSYEQYF

j_gene: TRBJ1-2
d_gene: -
len: 14
abundance: -
v_gene: TRBV6-1
CDR3nt: TGTGCCAGCAGTGAAGCCCAGGAAAGGGGTGGCTACACCTTC
CDR3aa: CASSEAQERGGYTF

j_gene: TRBJ2-4
d_gene: -
len: 16
abundance: -
v_gene: TRBV5-1
CDR3nt: TGCGCCAGCAGCTTGGGGGGGGGCCAGGCCAAAAACATTCAGTACTTC
CDR3aa: CASSLGGGQAKNIQYF

j_gene: TRBJ1-2
d_gene: -
len: 12
abundance: -
v_gene: TRBV28
CDR3nt: TGTGCCAGCAGTCCCCCGGTCTATGGCTACACCTTC
CDR3aa: CASSPPVYGYTF

j_gene: TRBJ1-1
d_gene: TRBD1
len: 14
abundance: -
v_gene: TRBV7-2
CDR3nt: TGTGCCAGCAGCTCGACAGGGGGCCCGACTGAAGCTTTCTTT
CDR3aa: CASSSTGGPTEAFF

j_gene: TRBJ1-4
d_gene: TRBD1
len: 13
abundance: -
v_gene: TRBV10-3
CDR3nt: TGTGCCACCACCGGGACAGTGAATGAAAAACTGTTTTTT
CDR3aa: CATTGTVNEKLFF

j_gene: TRBJ1-2
d_gene: TRBD1
len: 13
abundance: -
v_gene: TRBV7-3
CDR3nt: TGTGCCAGCAGCCCAGGACAGGGCTATGGCTACACCTTC
CDR3aa: CASSPGQGYGYTF

j_gene: TRBJ2-2
d_gene: TRBD1
len: 15
abundance: -
v_gene: TRBV5-1
CDR3nt: TGCGCCAGCAGCTTAGGACAGGGGGAAGCCGGGGAGCTGTTTTTT
CDR3aa: CASSLGQGEAGELFF

j_gene: TRBJ2-7
d_gene: -
len: 14
abundance: -
v_gene: TRBV30
CDR3nt: TGTGCCTGCTCCGGAAGAGGCGGCTCCTACGAGCAGTACTTC
CDR3aa: CACSGRGGSYEQYF

j_gene: TRBJ1-6
d_gene: TRBD1
len: 18
abundance: -
v_gene: TRBV9
CDR3nt: TGTGCCAGCAGCGTAGACATAGAGAGGGGACAGCCCGATTCACCCCTCCACTTT
CDR3aa: CASSVDIERGQPDSPLHF

j_gene: TRBJ2-7
d_gene: -
len: 14
abundance: few
v_gene: TRBV6-1
CDR3nt: TGTGCCAGCAGTGTTGAGGGAGAATGGTACGAGCAGTACTTC
CDR3aa: CASSVEGEWYEQYF

j_gene: TRBJ1-2
d_gene: TRBD1
len: 18
abundance: -
v_gene: TRBV28
CDR3nt: TGTGCCAGCACCGTTGGAATATCGAGAGGGGACAGGGGATTCGGCTACACCTTC
CDR3aa: CASTVGISRGDRGFGYTF

j_gene: TRBJ1-3
d_gene: TRBD1
len: 16
abundance: -
v_gene: TRBV28
CDR3nt: TGTGCCAGCAGTTTCCTCGCAGGGGGCTCTGGAAACACCATATATTTT
CDR3aa: CASSFLAGGSGNTIYF

j_gene: TRBJ2-7
d_gene: TRBD1
len: 15
abundance: -
v_gene: TRBV27
CDR3nt: TGTGCCAGCAATCCGTTAGGGACAGGTGACTACGAGCAGTACTTC
CDR3aa: CASNPLGTGDYEQYF

j_gene: TRBJ1-3
d_gene: -
len: 16
abundance: -
v_gene: TRBV30
CDR3nt: TGTGCCTGGAGTGTACTGCGGTCATACTCTGGAAACACCATATATTTT
CDR3aa: CAWSVLRSYSGNTIYF

j_gene: TRBJ1-3
d_gene: -
len: 15
abundance: -
v_gene: TRBV7-2
CDR3nt: TGTGCCAGCAGCCCTCAAACAGGGTTCGGAAACACCATATATTTT
CDR3aa: CASSPQTGFGNTIYF

j_gene: TRBJ2-7
d_gene: TRBD1
len: 17
abundance: -
v_gene: TRBV5-6
CDR3nt: TGTGCCAGCAGCTTGGCTCCCGCCGGGACAGGGGCCTACGAGCAGTACTTC
CDR3aa: CASSLAPAGTGAYEQYF

j_gene: TRBJ2-5
d_gene: TRBD2
len: 15
abundance: -
v_gene: TRBV18
CDR3nt: TGTGCCAGCTCCCTCGGACTAGCGGGCCAAGAGACCCAGTACTTC
CDR3aa: CASSLGLAGQETQYF

j_gene: TRBJ2-1
d_gene: TRBD2
len: 14
abundance: -
v_gene: TRBV15
CDR3nt: TGTGCCACCAGCAGAGAATGGGCGGGGGGTGAGCAGTTCTTC
CDR3aa: CATSREWAGGEQFF